This passage covers 10 T cell receptor beta chains from one sample sequenced in a study of CD8 T cells in ankylosing spondylitis. TCRdb fed the 5' RACE reads into MiXCR, producing one record per CDR3 protein. Among about 440,000 distinct CDR3 sequences listed, under 20% were seen once. Regarding the study as a whole: In ankylosing spondylitis blood, a motif of eight highly homologous TCR beta variants appeared characteristic.

These receptors have no identified antigens. Sequenced material: blood, either unsorted or a sorted T cell fraction (not recorded which). The receptors were gathered from a male donor with ankylosing spondylitis.

Many counts were recorded for this clonotype. The gene calls are TRBV5-1 and TRBJ2-1, with 14 bases identical to TRBD2. CDR1 is SGHRS and CDR2 is YFSETQ in the germline V gene. The CDR3 has 16 residues. Trimming at V came to 4 bases and at J to 9 bases, leaving 9 bases not matched to a gene. As DNA, the CDR3 is TGCGCCAGCAGCACCGGACTAGCGGGAGGTTTGGTTGAGCAGTTCTTC. It codes for CASSTGLAGGLVEQFF.

The J gene is TRBJ1-2, the V gene TRBV6-1; no definite D call. CDR3 length: 14 amino acids. V lost 6 bases, J lost 2 bases, and 13 bases lay in between. Germline CDR1 is MNHNS and CDR2 is SASEGT. CDR3 sequence: CASRRPELNYGYTF. The CDR3 DNA follows: TGTGCCAGCAGACGCCCGGAATTGAACTATGGCTACACCTTC.

The sample holds many counts of this clonotype. The V and J genes are TRBV5-1 and TRBJ2-3; D is perhaps TRBD2 (6 bases). This CDR3 contains 15 residues. The V end was cut by 2 bases, the J end by 4 bases, with 14 bases between. Looked up from germline, CDR1 is SGHRS and CDR2 is YFSETQ. CDR3 bases: TGCGCCAGCAGCTTCCTGACTAGTCCGGCAGATACGCAGTATTTT. Translation: CASSFLTSPADTQYF.

This clonotype turned up a few times. The V call is TRBV28, the J call TRBJ1-2, with TRBD1 matching over 7 bases. V shed 3 bases, J shed 6 bases, and the junction held 1 base outside the gene matches. The CDR3 is 12 amino acids. CDR1 is MDHEN and CDR2 is SYDVKM in the germline V gene. Here the CDR3 DNA reads TGTGCCAGCAGTTTTGGACAGGATGGCTACACCTTC. It codes for CASSFGQDGYTF.

The chain has TRBV6-1 and TRBJ1-3; TRBD1 aligns across 7 bases. This CDR3 is built from 15 residues. Trimming took 6 bases from V and 0 from J; bases not matched to a gene: 5. The germline V gene has CDR1 MNHNS and CDR2 SASEGT. The CDR3 loop is CASSPGQSSGNTIYF. In DNA, the CDR3 is TGTGCCAGCAGCCCGGGACAGAGCTCTGGAAACACCATATATTTT.

In nucleotides, the CDR3 is TGTGCCAGCGGGGACTACTACGAGCAGTACTTC. This encodes CASGDYYEQYF. V is TRBV7-2 and J is TRBJ2-7; 7 bases map to TRBD2. V lost 8 bases, J lost 3 bases, and 1 base stayed unmatched. The CDR3 has 11 residues. Germline V gene sequence: CDR1 SGHTA, CDR2 FQGNSA.

This clonotype was detected a few times. This sequence joins TRBV7-2 and TRBJ1-5, with D hard to call. Trimming removed 1 base from V and 0 bases from J, with 7 bases in between. Germline loops: CDR1 SGHTA, CDR2 FQGNSA. The CDR3 sequence is 15 residues long. The chain's CDR3 is CASSLEWDSNQPQHF. The CDR3 DNA is TGTGCCAGCAGCTTAGAGTGGGATAGCAATCAGCCCCAGCATTTT.

In its sample, this clonotype was seen many times. The chain employs TRBV11-2 and TRBJ2-7; TRBD2 agrees at 10 bases. The trim removed 2 bases at V and 1 base at J, leaving 11 bases unmatched. The CDR3 sequence is 18 residues long. The germline gives CDR1 SGHAT, CDR2 FQNNGV. CDR3 loop: CASSLRHRTSGASYEQYF. CDR3 nucleotides: TGTGCCAGCAGCTTAAGACACCGAACTAGCGGGGCTTCCTACGAGCAGTACTTC.

This clonotype was found a few times. The chain employs TRBV4-3 and TRBJ1-1; D unclear. Between the trimmed V and J ends, which lost 0 bases and 0 bases, there was a span of 11 bases. The CDR3 contains 16 residues. CDR1 is LGHNA and CDR2 is YSLEER in the germline V gene. For the CDR3, the DNA is TGCGCCAGCAGCCAAGATCCGACGAGAATGAACACTGAAGCTTTCTTT. The encoded protein is CASSQDPTRMNTEAFF.

The CDR3 reads CASSERGGGTEAFF. CDR3 nucleotides: TGTGCCAGCAGTGAAAGGGGAGGGGGCACTGAAGCTTTCTTT. V and J are TRBV6-1 and TRBJ1-1, with D possibly matching TRBD1 (6 bases). The CDR3 has 14 residues. The ends were cut back, 2 bases at V and 4 bases at J, with 11 bases in the middle. The germline V gene encodes CDR1 MNHNS and CDR2 SASEGT.